This TCR beta chain was sequenced for a study of monozygotic twins with cystic fibrosis. Study overall: Library input was approximately 2.7 micrograms of fragmented DNA, with approximately 15 PCR cycles.

Clones were sequenced by immunoSEQ multiplex PCR, and TCRdb holds only the in-frame ones, with some missing. The sample shows around 26,000 clones, about 96% of them seen only once. Study outcomes and limitations: In 13 of 16 pairs, V gene usage was closest to the co-twin's. Clonality was generally low (median roughly 0.01), higher in the most severe patients.

The CDR3 sequence is 16 residues long. The germline gives CDR1 MRHNA, CDR2 SNTAGT. The V gene lost 3 bases and the J gene lost 1 base, with 10 bases spanning the gap. As for this clone: Its antigen is undetermined.

The TCR comes from a girl aged 2-10 years with cystic fibrosis. This rearrangement joins TRBV6-4 to TRBJ2-6; D is undetermined. Material: blood. DNA for the CDR3: TGTGCCAGCAGTGAAGGACGTGTGTCTGGGGCCAACGTCCTGACTTTC. Translation gives CASSEGRVSGANVLTF.